What follows is one T cell receptor (beta chain) and its context. Its cognate antigen is unknown. This sample stems from a study of OX40 agonist ivuxolimab in advanced cancers. On the study more broadly: Dose-escalation patients' cancers were hepatocellular carcinoma, melanoma, renal cell or head and neck cancer. Study results and limitations: CD4+ T cells averaged fewer expanded clones than CD8+ T cells.

Trimming at V came to 4 bases and at J to 4 bases, leaving 5 bases not matched to a gene. This CDR3 spans 15 amino acids. CDR1 SGDLS and CDR2 YYNGEE come from the germline V gene. The protocol was immunoSEQ multiplex PCR, while the TCRdb copy is restricted to in-frame clones and leaves out a portion. The sample comprises 74,000 or so clones, roughly 87% of which are singletons, and around 2% rests with the top ten. The chain has TRBV9 and TRBJ1-6, with TRBD1 identical over 7 bases. This clonotype originated in an adult with an advanced solid tumor such as melanoma, head and neck, liver or kidney cancer. The specimen was CD4+ or CD8+ T cells sorted from blood, collected in a trial of the OX40 agonist ivuxolimab. The CDR3 here is CASSPTGQYNSPLHF. In DNA, the CDR3 is TGTGCCAGCAGCCCTACGGGACAGTATAATTCACCCCTCCACTTT.